This T cell receptor (beta chain) was recorded in a study of cytomegalovirus exposure and HLA in healthy donors. Study findings and constraints: The authors listed 150 or so TCR beta chains as cytomegalovirus-associated.

TCRdb keeps only in-frame clones here, not all; method: immunoSEQ multiplex PCR. The sample lists roughly 150,000 clones, around four fifths seen once, with 2% to 2.5% in the top ten. The CDR3 totals 15 residues. Germline-derived CDR1 and CDR2 are MNHNS and SASEGT. V lost 3 bases to trimming and J lost 7 bases; unmatched junction nucleotides: 7. To note about this clone: Its antigen is not known.

The clonotype was recovered from a man between 25 and 39 years old in good health and CMV-seropositive. This chain joins TRBV6-1 and TRBJ1-4; 8 bases align to TRBD1. Specimen: PBMCs. The CDR3 DNA sequence: TGTGCCAGCAGTGAGTACAGGGGGGTCGCTGAAAAACTGTTTTTT. Translating gives CASSEYRGVAEKLFF.